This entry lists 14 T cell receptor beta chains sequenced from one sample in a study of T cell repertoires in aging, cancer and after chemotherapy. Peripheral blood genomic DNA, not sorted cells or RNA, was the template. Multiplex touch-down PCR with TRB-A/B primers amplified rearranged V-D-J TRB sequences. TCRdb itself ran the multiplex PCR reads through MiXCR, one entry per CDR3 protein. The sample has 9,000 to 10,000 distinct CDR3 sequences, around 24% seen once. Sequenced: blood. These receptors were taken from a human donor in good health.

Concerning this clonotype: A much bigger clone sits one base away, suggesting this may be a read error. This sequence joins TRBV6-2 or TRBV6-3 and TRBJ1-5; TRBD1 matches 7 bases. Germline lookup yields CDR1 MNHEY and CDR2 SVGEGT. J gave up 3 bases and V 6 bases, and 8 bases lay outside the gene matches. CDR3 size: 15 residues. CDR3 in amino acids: CASSPGQLTNQPQHF. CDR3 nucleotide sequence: TGTGCCAGCAGCCCGGGACAGCTAACCAATCAGCCCCAGCATTTT.

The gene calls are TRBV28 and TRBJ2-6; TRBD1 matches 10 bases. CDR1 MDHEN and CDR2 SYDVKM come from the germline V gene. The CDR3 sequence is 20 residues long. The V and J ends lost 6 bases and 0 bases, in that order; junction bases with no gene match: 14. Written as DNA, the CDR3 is TGTGCCAGCAGACCAATAACCGGGACAGGGGAAAACTCTGGGGCCAACGTCCTGACTTTC. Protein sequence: CASRPITGTGENSGANVLTF.

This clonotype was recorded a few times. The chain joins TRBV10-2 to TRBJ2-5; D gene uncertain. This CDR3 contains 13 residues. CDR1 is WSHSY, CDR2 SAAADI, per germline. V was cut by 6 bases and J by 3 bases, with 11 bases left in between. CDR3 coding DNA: TGCGCCAGCAGGTGGGCTAGGGAAGAGACCCAGTACTTC. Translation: CASRWAREETQYF.

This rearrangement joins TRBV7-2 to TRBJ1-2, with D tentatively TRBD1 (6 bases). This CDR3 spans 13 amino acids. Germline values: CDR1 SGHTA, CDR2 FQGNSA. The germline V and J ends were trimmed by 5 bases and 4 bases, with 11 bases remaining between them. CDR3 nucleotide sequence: TGTGCCAGCAGCACACTAGGGGGCTATGGCTACACCTTC. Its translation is CASSTLGGYGYTF.

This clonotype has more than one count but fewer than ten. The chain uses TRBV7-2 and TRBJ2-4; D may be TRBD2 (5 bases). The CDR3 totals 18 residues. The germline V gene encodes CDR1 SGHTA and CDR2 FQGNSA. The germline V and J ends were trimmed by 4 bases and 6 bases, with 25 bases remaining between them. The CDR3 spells CASSSARSYQEVGNIQYF. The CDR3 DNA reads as TGTGCCAGCAGCTCGGCCAGGAGCTATCAGGAGGTCGGAAACATTCAGTACTTC.

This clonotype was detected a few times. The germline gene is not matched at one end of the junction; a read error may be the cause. CDR3 bases: TGCGCCAGCAGTCTCACCGGGACTAGCGGAAAAGGGGGCTACGAGCAGTACTTC. It encodes CASSLTGTSGKGGYEQYF. The chain joins TRBV7-9 to TRBJ2-7; 11 bases align to TRBD2. The CDR3 length is 18 residues. Germline assignment: CDR1 SEHNR and CDR2 FQNEAQ (reference sequence).

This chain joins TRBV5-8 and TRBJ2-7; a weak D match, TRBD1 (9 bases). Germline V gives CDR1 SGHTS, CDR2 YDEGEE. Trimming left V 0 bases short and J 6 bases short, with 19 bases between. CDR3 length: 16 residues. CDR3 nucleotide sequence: TGTGCCAGCAGCTTGGCGGGAGGGACAGGGACGGTCGAGCAGTACTTC. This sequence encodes CASSLAGGTGTVEQYF.

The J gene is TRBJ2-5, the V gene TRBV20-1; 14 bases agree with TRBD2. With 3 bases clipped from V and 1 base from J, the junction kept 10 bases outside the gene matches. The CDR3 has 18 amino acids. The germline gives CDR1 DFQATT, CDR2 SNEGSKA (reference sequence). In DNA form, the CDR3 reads TGCAGTGCTAGTACCCTCGGGACTAGCGGGGGCCCCCAAGAGACCCAGTACTTC. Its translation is CSASTLGTSGGPQETQYF.

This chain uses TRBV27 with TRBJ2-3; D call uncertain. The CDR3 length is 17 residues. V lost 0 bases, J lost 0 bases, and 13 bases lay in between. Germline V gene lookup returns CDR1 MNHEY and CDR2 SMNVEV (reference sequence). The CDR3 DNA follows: TGTGCCAGCAGTTTATCCAGTTTTTCGCGTAGCACAGATACGCAGTATTTT. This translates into CASSLSSFSRSTDTQYF.

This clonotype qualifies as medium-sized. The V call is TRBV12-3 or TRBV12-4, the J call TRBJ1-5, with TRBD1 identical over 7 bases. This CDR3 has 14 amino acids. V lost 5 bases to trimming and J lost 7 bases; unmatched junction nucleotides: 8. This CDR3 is CASSNRQGLQPQHF. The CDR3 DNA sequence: TGTGCCAGCAGTAACCGACAGGGCTTACAGCCCCAGCATTTT.

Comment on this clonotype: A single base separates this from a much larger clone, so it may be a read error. In DNA form, the CDR3 reads TGTGCCTGGAGTATGGGGGAGACTCAGCCCCAGCATTTT. It is translated as CAWSMGETQPQHF. This sequence joins TRBV30 and TRBJ1-5; a weak D match, TRBD1 (5 bases). The CDR3 length is 13 residues. V shed 2 bases and J shed 6 bases, with 11 bases lying between them. Per germline, CDR1 GTSNPN and CDR2 SVGIG (reference sequence). The complete variable domain, with remaining parts taken from reference TRBV30 and TRBJ1-5, reads SQTIHQWPATLVQPVGSPLSLECTVEGTSNPNLYWYRQAAGRGLQLLFYSVGIGQISSEVPQNLSASRPQDRQFILSSKKLLLSDSGFYLCAWSMGETQPQHFGDGTRLSIL.

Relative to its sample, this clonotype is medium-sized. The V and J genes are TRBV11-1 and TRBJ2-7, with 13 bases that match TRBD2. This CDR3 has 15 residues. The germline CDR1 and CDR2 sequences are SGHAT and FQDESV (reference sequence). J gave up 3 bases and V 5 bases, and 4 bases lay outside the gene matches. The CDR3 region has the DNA TGTGCCAGCAGCATGGGACTAGCGGGGAACTACGAGCAGTACTTC. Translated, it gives CASSMGLAGNYEQYF. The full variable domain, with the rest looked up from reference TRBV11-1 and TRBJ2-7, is EAEVAQSPRYKITEKSQAVAFWCDPISGHATLYWYRQILGQGPELLVQFQDESVVDDSQLPKDRFSAERLKGVDSTLKIQPAELGDSAMYLCASSMGLAGNYEQYFGPGTRLTVT.

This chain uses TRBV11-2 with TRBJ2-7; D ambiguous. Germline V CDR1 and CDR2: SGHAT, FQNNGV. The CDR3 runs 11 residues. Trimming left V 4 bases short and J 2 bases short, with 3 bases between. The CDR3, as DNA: TGTGCCAGCAGCTCAGCCTACGAGCAGTACTTC. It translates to CASSSAYEQYF.

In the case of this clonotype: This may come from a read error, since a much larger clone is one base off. CDR3 nucleotides: TGCGCCAGCAGTGATACAGAGCGCGCTCCCTACGAGCAGTACTTC. This translates into CASSDTERAPYEQYF. The rearrangement joins TRBV10-1 to TRBJ2-7; D not resolved. This CDR3 region has 15 residues. The V gene's germline CDR1 is WNHNN and CDR2 SYGVQD (reference sequence). The V gene lost 3 bases and the J gene lost 2 bases, with 14 bases spanning the gap.